Shown below are 25 T cell receptor beta chains from a single sample sequenced in a study of identical twins listed by TCRdb under 2016. Libraries were made using 5' RACE. The data were produced on an Illumina HiSeq 2000. TCRdb reran the public reads through fastp at Q25 and MiXCR, keeping productive beta chains. Rows are combined by CDR3 protein, so each entry shows the most common genes and DNA. This sample gives about 810,000 distinct CDR3 sequences in total; 9% to 15% of them show up just once. The ten largest clones add up to 1.5% to 2% of the sample. This sample was shared with a second study, whose subject was yellow fever vaccine responses in identical twins.

The sequenced sample consisted of PBMCs. Every receptor here comes from a woman between 18 and 29 years old in good health.

This clonotype was counted at least ten times. The chain carries TRBV5-1 and TRBJ2-2, with D possibly TRBD1 on 6 matching bases. This CDR3 comprises 18 residues. The V gene lost 0 bases and the J gene lost 0 bases, with 15 bases spanning the gap. Germline CDR1 is SGHRS and CDR2 is YFSETQ. CDR3 DNA: TGCGCCAGCAGCTTGGCCCCCAGGGGACGGGCGAACACCGGGGAGCTGTTTTTT. This sequence encodes CASSLAPRGRANTGELFF.

The chain carries TRBV11-2 and TRBJ2-1, with D maybe TRBD2 (6 bases). Germline V gene lookup returns CDR1 SGHAT and CDR2 FQNNGV. V lost 2 bases to trimming and J lost 5 bases, with 16 bases between them. This CDR3 is built from 16 residues. The CDR3 reads CASSLSFWRDDNEQFF. CDR3 nucleotide sequence: TGTGCCAGCAGCTTATCCTTTTGGAGGGACGACAATGAGCAGTTCTTC.

This chain connects TRBV7-9 to TRBJ2-7, with 7 bases lining up with TRBD2. Germline CDR1 reads SEHNR; CDR2 reads FQNEAQ (reference sequence). Germline trimming cut 5 bases from V and 3 bases from J; bases unmatched to any gene: 13. CDR3 length equals 16 residues. The CDR3 here is CASSPPGGGMGYEQYF. The DNA for the CDR3 is TGTGCCAGCAGCCCCCCTGGGGGGGGGATGGGCTACGAGCAGTACTTC.

The chain uses TRBV20-1 and TRBJ2-7, with D perhaps matching TRBD1 (5 bases). This CDR3 region has 14 residues. Germline V CDR1 and CDR2: DFQATT, SNEGSKA (reference sequence). Deletions cut 6 bases from V and 3 bases from J, with 18 bases between. This chain's CDR3 is CSAKLVTAVYEQYV. CDR3 DNA sequence: TGCAGTGCAAAGCTGGTGACAGCCGTCTACGAGCAGTACGTC.

The chain recombines TRBV7-3 with TRBJ2-2; TRBD2 matches at 7 bases. There are 16 residues in the CDR3. CDR1 is SGHTA, CDR2 FQGTGA, per germline. Trimming took 3 bases from V and 1 from J; bases not matched to a gene: 5. CDR3 nucleotide sequence: TGTGCCAGCAGCTTCCCGGGGGGAGAGAACACCGGGGAGCTGTTTTTT. It is translated as CASSFPGGENTGELFF.

This clonotype turned up a few times. The chain uses TRBV12-3 or TRBV12-4 and TRBJ2-3, with D uncertain. CDR3 length: 15 amino acids. The V end was cut by 4 bases, the J end by 1 base, with 12 bases between. The CDR3 here is CASSSVGAGTDTQYF. CDR3 sequence (DNA): TGTGCCAGCAGTTCGGTGGGCGCGGGCACAGATACGCAGTATTTT.

This clonotype was counted between two and nine times. This rearrangement joins TRBV28 to TRBJ2-7, with D tentatively TRBD1 (6 bases). The CDR3 is 13 residues long. CDR1 MDHEN and CDR2 SYDVKM come from the germline V gene. Trimming left V 7 bases short and J 1 base short, with 11 bases between. This CDR3 is CASTIGGSYEQYF. For the CDR3, the DNA is TGTGCCAGCACAATAGGGGGATCCTACGAGCAGTACTTC.

In DNA, the CDR3 is TGCAGTGCTAGAGACTCCCTGCGGGTAGGCAATCAGCCCCAGCATTTT. Its protein product is CSARDSLRVGNQPQHF. The V and J genes are TRBV20-1 and TRBJ1-5; D gene unclear. The V end lost 0 bases, the J end lost 2 bases, and 14 bases lay between the germline ends. CDR3 length equals 16 residues. From germline, CDR1 is DFQATT and CDR2 SNEGSKA (reference sequence).

The chain employs TRBV5-1 and TRBJ2-3, with unresolved D. V was cut by 4 bases and J by 4 bases, with 13 bases left in between. CDR3 length equals 14 residues. Germline V gene data show CDR1 as SGHRS and CDR2 as YFSETQ. The DNA for the CDR3 is TGCGCCAGCAGCATGAGCGTTCCCCCAGATACGCAGTATTTT. It codes for CASSMSVPPDTQYF.

This clonotype has just a few counts. The J gene is TRBJ2-3, the V gene TRBV20-1; D possibly corresponds to TRBD1 (6 bases). The CDR3 sequence is 14 residues long. Per the germline V gene, CDR1 is DFQATT and CDR2 is SNEGSKA (reference sequence). The V and J ends lost 3 bases and 0 bases respectively, with 10 bases between them. The CDR3 is CSARTGFSTDTQYF. The CDR3 DNA reads TGCAGTGCTAGGACAGGTTTTAGCACAGATACGCAGTATTTT.

J is TRBJ2-1 and V is TRBV12-3 or TRBV12-4; perhaps TRBD2 as D (6 bases). CDR3 size: 15 residues. V was shortened by 8 bases and J by 1 base, with 15 bases between the two germline ends. CDR3 bases: TGTGCCAGCTCTGCCCGGGAGTCTTCCTACAATGAGCAGTTCTTC. This codes for CASSARESSYNEQFF.

The genes are TRBV5-1 and TRBJ1-4; D is unresolved. V was cut by 1 base and J by 0 bases, with 7 bases left in between. The CDR3 spans 15 residues. CDR1 is SGHRS, CDR2 YFSETQ, per germline. CDR3 sequence (DNA): TGCGCCAGCAGCTTGACGAGTGCAACTAATGAAAAACTGTTTTTT. Translating gives CASSLTSATNEKLFF.

This clonotype was counted between two and nine times. CDR3 sequence (DNA): TGCGCCAGCAGCACTAGCGGGGCAACAGATACGCAGTATTTT. It translates to CASSTSGATDTQYF. J is TRBJ2-3 and V is TRBV5-1; 10 bases agree with TRBD2. The germline V gene has CDR1 SGHRS and CDR2 YFSETQ. V lost 4 bases, J lost 3 bases, and 2 bases stayed unmatched. The CDR3 covers 14 residues.

The V and J genes are TRBV5-1 and TRBJ2-1; TRBD2 aligns across 8 bases. The junction had 4 bases not matched to a gene; V was cut back by 2 bases and J by 9 bases. Germline CDR1 SGHRS, CDR2 YFSETQ. CDR3 length: 13 residues. CDR3 sequence reads: CASSFGGAGEQFF. CDR3 DNA: TGCGCCAGCAGCTTCGGGGGGGCCGGTGAGCAGTTCTTC. Drawing the rest from reference TRBV5-1 and TRBJ2-1, the complete variable domain is KAGVTQTPRYLIKTRGQQVTLSCSPISGHRSVSWYQQTPGQGLQFLFEYFSETQRNKGNFPGRFSGRQFSNSRSEMNVSTLELGDSALYLCASSFGGAGEQFFGPGTRLTVL.

This chain connects TRBV6-1 to TRBJ2-1, with TRBD2 identical over 10 bases. Unmatched junction bases numbered 11, after V lost 7 bases and J lost 8 bases. This CDR3 is 15 amino acids long. Germline V gene sequence: CDR1 MNHNS, CDR2 SASEGT. This CDR3 is CASTYGTSASYEQFF. CDR3 sequence (DNA): TGTGCCAGCACCTACGGGACTAGCGCATCCTATGAGCAGTTCTTC.

This clonotype was observed a handful of times. This chain joins TRBV5-5 and TRBJ2-1; 9 nucleotides align to TRBD2. The CDR3 sequence is 18 residues long. CDR1 is SGHKS, CDR2 YYEKEE, per germline (reference sequence). The V segment lost 2 bases and the J segment 5 bases; nucleotides outside the gene matches: 14. The CDR3 DNA sequence: TGTGCCAGCAGCTTTGCCGGGACTAGCAAGCTCCAGGACAATGAGCAGTTCTTC. Protein sequence: CASSFAGTSKLQDNEQFF.

Ten or more counts support this clonotype. The chain recombines TRBV3-1 with TRBJ2-1, with D possibly TRBD2 on 6 matching bases. V lost 6 bases to trimming and J lost 3 bases, with 12 bases between them. The CDR3 totals 14 residues. Germline assignment: CDR1 LGHDT and CDR2 YNNKEL (reference sequence). CDR3 sequence: CASRQAGRYNEQFF. CDR3 coding DNA: TGTGCCAGCAGGCAGGCGGGACGCTACAATGAGCAGTTCTTC.

V usage is TRBV2 and J usage is TRBJ2-6; possible D gene TRBD2, 6 bases. V lost 8 bases and J 0 bases, leaving 14 bases between the germline ends. The CDR3 spans 16 residues. Germline V gene data show CDR1 as SNHLY and CDR2 as FYNNEI. In DNA, the CDR3 is TGTGCCAGCTCGCAGGGACTCTTCTCTGGGGCCAACGTCCTGACTTTC. Protein product: CASSQGLFSGANVLTF.

This clonotype was observed a few times. The gene calls are TRBV18 and TRBJ2-7; no clear D. CDR1 KGHSH and CDR2 LQKENI come from the germline V gene. Trimming shortened V by 3 bases and J by 2 bases, and 17 bases separated the two germline ends. CDR3 length: 16 residues. CDR3 region: CASSPLGGRFPYEQYF. The CDR3 bases are TGTGCCAGCTCACCCCTCGGTGGGCGGTTCCCCTACGAGCAGTACTTC.

The J gene is TRBJ1-4, the V gene TRBV11-2; 7 bases are shared with TRBD1. Germline CDR1 is SGHAT and CDR2 is FQNNGV. Trimming at V came to 5 bases and at J to 8 bases, leaving 11 bases not matched to a gene. The CDR3 runs 15 residues. CDR3 residues: CASSLGQSLKEKLFF. The CDR3, as DNA: TGTGCCAGCAGCCTGGGACAGTCGTTAAAAGAAAAACTGTTTTTT.

V usage is TRBV15 and J usage is TRBJ2-2; D perhaps matches TRBD2 (6 bases). Trimming left V 5 bases short and J 1 base short, with 14 bases between. CDR3 length: 16 amino acids. Germline loops: CDR1 LNHNV, CDR2 YYDKDF (reference sequence). CDR3 loop: CATSGGIIGNTGELFF. The CDR3 region has the DNA TGTGCCACCAGCGGGGGGATAATAGGGAACACCGGGGAGCTGTTTTTT.

This clonotype was observed many times. The chain carries TRBV10-3 and TRBJ1-4; the D gene is possibly TRBD1 (5 bases). CDR3 length equals 15 residues. The germline V gene has CDR1 ENHRY and CDR2 SYGVKD. V dropped 4 bases and J dropped 0 bases, with 9 bases sitting between them. The CDR3 sequence: CAISVGGATNEKLFF. The CDR3 DNA follows: TGTGCCATCAGTGTCGGAGGGGCAACTAATGAAAAACTGTTTTTT.

This clonotype was found many times. The gene calls are TRBV29-1 and TRBJ1-3, with TRBD1 matching 9 bases. Germline V gives CDR1 SQVTM, CDR2 ANQGSEA. The CDR3 is 15 amino acids. After removal of 6 bases from V and 2 bases from J, the junction contained 8 bases not matched to a gene. The CDR3, as DNA: TGCAGCGTCTCGGGGGACAGGGCCGCTGGAAACACCATATATTTT. The encoded protein is CSVSGDRAAGNTIYF. Drawing the rest from reference TRBV29-1 and TRBJ1-3, the complete variable domain is SAVISQKPSRDICQRGTSLTIQCQVDSQVTMMFWYRQQPGQSLTLIATANQGSEATYESGFVIDKFPISRPNLTFSTLTVSNMSPEDSSIYLCSVSGDRAAGNTIYFGEGSWLTVV.

This clonotype was counted only a few times. This sequence joins TRBV2 and TRBJ2-1; 8 positions match TRBD2. The CDR3 contains 15 residues. The V gene's germline CDR1 is SNHLY and CDR2 FYNNEI. Losses at the gene ends were 6 bases for V and 4 bases for J; bases not matched to a gene: 8. This CDR3 is CASRDAGGGYNEQFF. DNA of the CDR3: TGTGCCAGCAGGGATGCGGGGGGAGGTTACAATGAGCAGTTCTTC. Looking up the rest from reference TRBV2 and TRBJ2-1 gives the full variable domain: EPEVTQTPSHQVTQMGQEVILRCVPISNHLYFYWYRQILGQKVEFLVSFYNNEISEKSEIFDDQFSVERPDGSNFTLKIRSTKLEDSAMYFCASRDAGGGYNEQFFGPGTRLTVL.

This clonotype has a count of ten or more. The rearrangement links TRBV5-1 to TRBJ2-5; the match to TRBD1 covers 9 bases. CDR3 length: 14 amino acids. CDR1 is SGHRS and CDR2 is YFSETQ in the germline V gene. Trimming removed 3 bases from V and 2 bases from J; junction bases left unmatched: 2. The chain's CDR3 is CASSSGTGQETQYF. In DNA, the CDR3 is TGCGCCAGCAGCTCTGGGACAGGGCAAGAGACCCAGTACTTC. Drawing the rest from reference TRBV5-1 and TRBJ2-5, the complete variable domain is KAGVTQTPRYLIKTRGQQVTLSCSPISGHRSVSWYQQTPGQGLQFLFEYFSETQRNKGNFPGRFSGRQFSNSRSEMNVSTLELGDSALYLCASSSGTGQETQYFGPGTRLLVL.